This T cell receptor (beta chain) was sequenced in a study of shared clonotypes between healthy human individuals (dated by TCRdb to the early 2020s). Regarding the research as a whole: The cohort comprised a couple of women and a few men aged 18 to 49 years. Between about 0.8 and 8.9 billion PBMCs per donor were obtained by leukapheresis. For each donor, CD4 naive and CD4 memory were each run on three plates, CD8 naive on two plates, and CD8 memory on one plate. To increase sequencing depth and limit assay-specific biases, TCR repertoire library preparation and sequencing were carried out by different laboratories using diverse techniques. To estimate repertoire size and how much clonotype sharing occurs between individuals, the study deeply sequenced the blood TCR repertoires of five or six healthy adults.

Based on the germline V gene, the CDR1 and CDR2 sequences are MNHEY and SVGAGI. Deletion took 6 bases off V and 6 bases off J, with a span of 15 bases between the germline ends. From the cysteine up to the phenylalanine, the CDR3 has a length of 14 residues. Just the 42-base CDR3 DNA is kept, in frame starting at base 1. Results the study describes overall, beyond this receptor: Sharing across a handful of donors was observed for about 5% of naive CD4, over 3% of naive CD8, 2% to 2.5% of memory CD4, and around 0.4% of memory CD8 clonotypes. Sampling was restricted to blood, and TCR repertoires in tissue are likely to differ from TCR repertoires in blood. Larger estimated clonotype richness was generally found for naive subsets than for memory subsets. Because the study included a small number of donors, the genetic and exposure-history diversity represented was limited. Rarefaction of sorted-subset datasets indicated incomplete sequencing despite the large sequencing depth. Clonotypes shared by all four sorted-subset donors showed higher generation probabilities than non-shared clonotypes. Pairwise subsampling indicated that sequencing depth was expected to affect the degree of clonotype sharing among donors.

TCR CDR3 regions were amplified from genomic DNA by multiplex PCR using the deep immunoSEQ assay. Extracted genomic DNA from each cell subset was distributed evenly across all wells of several immunoSEQ 96-well plates, and each plate was treated as a replicate. Each replicate PCR for sorted subsets received approximately 200 ng genomic DNA, equal to 30,000 or so T cell genomes. Purified libraries were quantified with a Qubit 3.0 fluorometer, sized on a Bioanalyzer 2100, and re-quantified with the KAPA Library Quantification kit. A separate single-read 150-cycle Illumina NextSeq 550 flow cell was used to sequence each immunoSEQ 96-well plate. The study's processing was this. Because the immunoSEQ output held only junctional sequences and lacked quality scores, the filtering could not match the filtering applied to full-length reads. Sequences were annotated with PyIR, a Python wrapper for IgBLAST v1.9, using IMGT germline references to assign V/J genes and CDR3. Reads with weak V/J assignments (E-value above 1e-6), missing CDR3, stop codons, out-of-frame junctions, or ambiguous translated residues were removed. V3J clonotypes were defined by identical inferred V gene, J gene, and CDR3 amino acid sequence. The percentage overlap between two repertoires was calculated by dividing the number of shared unique clonotypes by the size of the smaller repertoire. RTK rarefaction, the Chao1 estimator, and Recon v2.1 estimates of unobserved clonotypes were used to assess repertoire richness. OLGA was used to compute generation probabilities for all TCRbeta clonotypes that the gDNA method yielded from four donors. TCRdb stores this immuneACCESS table with in-frame sequences only. Part of the clones is absent; in the studies checked, under half of the shortfall reflects unresolved V genes, and no reason is known for the rest. V, J and clone size reflect that table, while D and trimming were determined from the DNA. For this sample the table gives 300,000 to 400,000 clones, of which roughly 80% were detected only once. The top ten clonotypes cover roughly a tenth of the sample.

Healthy HIV-negative adults with no recently reported acute infections or vaccinations were included as donors. Only Caucasian adults living in Nashville, Tennessee, USA were represented among the donors. CD4+ T cells were enriched by magnetic negative selection; naive cells were then positively selected on CD45RA, and the negative fraction formed the memory subset. Blood was obtained by leukapheresis, after which PBMCs were separated by Ficoll-Histopaque density gradient centrifugation and cryopreserved in liquid nitrogen vapor phase. Analytical flow cytometry was used to check the purity and quantity of each magnetically sorted T cell population. Genomic DNA was isolated from every sorted fraction and measured by UV absorbance on a Nanodrop 2000c. On this clone: Its antigen is still unknown. No per-base quality is available; no much larger clone lies one base away.

The clonotype comes from a man under 40 in good health. Sequencing was done on a sample of memory CD4+ T cells sorted from blood. The cell subset or site label on this specimen signifies: CD45RA-negative fraction. Rearrangement joined TRBV6-5 to TRBJ2-1; the D assignment is uncertain and may be TRBD1 or TRBD2, with 7 bases supporting each. The bases read TGTGCCAGCAGGACCAGGGGGGGTCTCAATGAGCAGTTCTTC. Translation gives CASRTRGGLNEQFF.